Listed below are T cell receptor beta chains from one sample, sequenced in a study of cytomegalovirus exposure and HLA in healthy donors. Sequencing was performed with immunoSEQ multiplex PCR; in TCRdb, only in-frame clones are kept and a portion is missing. The repertoire holds 100,000 to 150,000 clones, with less than 85% as singletons. Sequencing was done on a sample of PBMCs. The receptors derive from a woman between 40 and 55 years old in good health and CMV-seropositive. Both conserved end residues are part of each CDR3.

v_call	j_call	cdr3_aa
TRBV7-2	TRBJ2-3	CASSPAGTRSTDTQYF
TRBV6-6	TRBJ1-4	CASSYENSNNENLFF
TRBV5-1	TRBJ2-1	CASSSVIGANNEQFF
TRBV19	TRBJ2-7	CASRTRTGSYEQYF
TRBV7-9	TRBJ1-5	CASSLAAGGNQPQHF
TRBV7-2	TRBJ1-5	CASSPSGVQPQHF
TRBV28	TRBJ1-2	CASSLQGYGYTF
TRBV9	TRBJ1-3	CASSDPRTGGIGNTIYF
TRBV7-2	TRBJ2-6	CASSLLGGSSGANVLTF
TRBV30	TRBJ1-1	CAWRSDRANTEAFF
TRBV7-8	TRBJ2-1	CASSYAGGPYNEQFF
TRBV27	TRBJ1-2	CASRTVGGNYGYTF
TRBV5-1	TRBJ2-5	CASSLVLAGETQYF
TRBV7-9	TRBJ2-3	CASSPGLAGGVSTDTQYF
TRBV7-9	TRBJ2-3	CASSNTQGVTDTQYF
TRBV27	TRBJ1-2	CASSLRMAVNYGYTF
TRBV9	TRBJ1-1	CASSVDPSNTEAFF
TRBV6-5	TRBJ2-2	CASSLRERSGELFF
TRBV5-6	TRBJ1-2	CASSSRGQTGASPHTF
TRBV4-1	TRBJ2-1	CASRLSTSGSYNEQFF
TRBV5-1	TRBJ1-4	CASSPGTNDEKLFF
TRBV7-9	TRBJ1-1	CASSPNAGTEAFF
TRBV5-6	TRBJ2-1	CASRPLGQGPYNEQFF
TRBV21-1	TRBJ1-6	CASSKVSPLDREHSPLHF
TRBV27	TRBJ2-2	CASSRRPYPPGELFF
TRBV4-3	TRBJ1-5	CASSRGQGSNQPQHF
TRBV7-3	TRBJ1-5	CASSSGTGAQPQHF
TRBV30	TRBJ2-1	CAWKRGEYNEQFF
TRBV7-2	TRBJ1-1	CASSSTGGGTEAFF
TRBV5-5	TRBJ1-5	CASSLSQGNQPQHF
TRBV25-1	TRBJ1-2	CASSESGQKVGGYTF
TRBV5-1	TRBJ1-2	CASSLLRTDGYTF